The present T cell receptor (beta chain) was sequenced within a study of response to subunit inactivated influenza vaccine. General study points: The study's authors posited that every seasonal influenza vaccination enlists few new T cells.

TCRdb itself ran the RT-PCR reads through MiXCR, one entry per CDR3 protein. This sample yields over 400,000 distinct CDR3 sequences, of which roughly 11% are seen a single time; about 12% belongs to the top ten. With respect to this clonotype: Its antigen is unidentified.

Trimming removed 3 bases from V and 5 bases from J, with 16 bases in between. CDR1 is DFQATT, CDR2 SNEGSKA, per germline (reference sequence). This CDR3 has 14 residues. The clonotype was recovered from a man aged 50 to 59 who received an inactivated influenza vaccine. This chain links TRBV20-1 with TRBJ2-5; D is possibly TRBD2 (6 bases). Sequencing used PBMCs from blood, obtained 40 to 50 days after vaccination. This CDR3 is CSASGSTSLETQYF. The CDR3 region has the DNA TGCAGTGCTAGCGGATCTACTAGCCTGGAGACCCAGTACTTC.